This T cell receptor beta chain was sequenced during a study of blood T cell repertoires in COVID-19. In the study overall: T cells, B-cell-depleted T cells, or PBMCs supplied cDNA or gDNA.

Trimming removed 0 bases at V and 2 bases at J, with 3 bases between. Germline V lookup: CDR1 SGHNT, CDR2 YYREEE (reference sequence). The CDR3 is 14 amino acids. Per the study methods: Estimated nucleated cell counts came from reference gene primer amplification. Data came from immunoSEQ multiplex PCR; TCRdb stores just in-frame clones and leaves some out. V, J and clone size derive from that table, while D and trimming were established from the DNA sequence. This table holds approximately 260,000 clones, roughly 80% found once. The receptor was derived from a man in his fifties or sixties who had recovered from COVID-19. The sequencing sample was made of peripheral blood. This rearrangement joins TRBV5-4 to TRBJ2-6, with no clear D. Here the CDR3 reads CASSLGPGANVLTF. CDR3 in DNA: TGTGCCAGCAGCTTGGGGCCTGGGGCCAACGTCCTGACTTTC.